One and the same sample provided the 18 T cell receptor beta chains below, sequenced in a study of blood T cell repertoires in COVID-19. Some clones are missing from TCRdb's copy, which holds only in-frame ones; the method was immunoSEQ multiplex PCR. The sample lists roughly 210,000 clones; around 90% were seen once. Specimen: peripheral blood. The source of these receptors is a man aged 70 or older with acute or convalescent COVID-19.

The chain has TRBV3-1 (or the pseudogene TRBV3-2) and TRBJ2-1; 7 nucleotides agree with TRBD1. Germline CDR1 reads LGHDT; CDR2 reads YNNKEL (reference sequence). This CDR3 region has 15 residues. V was clipped by 4 bases and J by 7 bases; unmatched bases: 10. The CDR3 sequence is CASSPLWDRQNEQFF. In nucleotides, the CDR3 is TGTGCCAGCAGCCCATTATGGGACAGACAAAATGAGCAGTTCTTC.

This sequence joins TRBV12-3 or TRBV12-4 and TRBJ2-1; D unresolved. The V gene lost 0 bases and the J gene lost 9 bases, with 6 bases spanning the gap. The CDR3 is 12 residues long. CDR3 in amino acids: CASSLARREQFF. CDR3 DNA sequence: TGTGCCAGCAGTTTAGCGAGGCGTGAGCAGTTCTTC.

The chain carries TRBV28 and TRBJ2-3; TRBD2 matches at 13 bases. Germline V lookup: CDR1 MDHEN, CDR2 SYDVKM. The CDR3 extends over 21 amino acids. After removal of 4 bases from V and 2 bases from J, the junction contained 18 bases not matched to a gene. CDR3 sequence (DNA): TGTGCCAGCAGTTCTTGGGGGGCGACTAGCGGGAGGTCTTTTAACACAGATACGCAGTATTTT. As protein: CASSSWGATSGRSFNTDTQYF.

The chain employs TRBV19 and TRBJ1-5; 7 bases map to TRBD1. This CDR3 has 14 amino acids. Trimming took 7 bases from V and 5 from J; bases not matched to a gene: 8. Germline values: CDR1 LNHDA, CDR2 SQIVND (reference sequence). The CDR3: CASTQGTDYQPQHF. DNA for the CDR3: TGTGCCAGTACCCAAGGGACAGATTATCAGCCCCAGCATTTT.

V usage is TRBV3-1 (or the pseudogene TRBV3-2) and J usage is TRBJ2-6; 8 nucleotides agree with TRBD1. With V trimmed by 3 bases and J by 4 bases, 2 bases remained unmatched. This CDR3 comprises 15 residues. Germline CDR1 is LGHDT and CDR2 is YNNKEL (reference sequence). This chain's CDR3 is CASSQTGVGANVLTF. Written as DNA, the CDR3 is TGTGCCAGCAGCCAGACAGGGGTCGGGGCCAACGTCCTGACTTTC.

V gene TRBV9 combines with J gene TRBJ1-3; perhaps TRBD1 as D (6 bases). The CDR3 runs 19 residues. Germline CDR1 and CDR2: SGDLS and YYNGEE. V lost 0 bases, J lost 0 bases, and 19 bases lay in between. CDR3 region: CASSVEAGRGAFSGNTIYF. DNA of the CDR3: TGTGCCAGCAGCGTAGAGGCCGGGCGGGGGGCCTTCTCTGGAAACACCATATATTTT.

The V and J genes are TRBV28 and TRBJ2-2; 9 positions agree with TRBD1. The J segment lost 5 bases and the V segment lost 6 bases, leaving 4 bases of the junction unmatched. CDR3 length equals 14 residues. Germline assignment: CDR1 MDHEN and CDR2 SYDVKM. The CDR3 region is CASRGQGRTGELFF. For the CDR3, the DNA is TGTGCCAGCAGGGGACAGGGCCGGACCGGGGAGCTGTTTTTT. Variable domain in full (rest from reference TRBV28 and TRBJ2-2): DVKVTQSSRYLVKRTGEKVFLECVQDMDHENMFWYRQDPGLGLRLIYFSYDVKMKEKGDIPEGYSVSREKKERFSLILESASTNQTSMYLCASRGQGRTGELFFGEGSRLTVL.

This chain joins TRBV5-6 and TRBJ2-2, with 10 bases aligning to TRBD1. The V gene end was trimmed by 5 bases and the J gene end by 6 bases; junction bases not matched to a gene: 7. The CDR3 consists of 15 residues. The germline CDR1 and CDR2 sequences are SGHDT and YYEEEE. CDR3 in amino acids: CASRGGTGESGELFF. CDR3 bases: TGTGCCAGCAGAGGCGGGACAGGGGAATCCGGGGAGCTGTTTTTT.

The gene calls are TRBV18 and TRBJ2-7, with a weak D call TRBD2 (6 bases). The CDR3 loop spans 16 amino acids. V lost 3 bases to trimming and J lost 3 bases, with 18 bases between them. CDR1 and CDR2 from the germline V gene are KGHSH and LQKENI. For the CDR3, the DNA is TGTGCCAGCTCACCTCTAGCGACCCTCAACAACTACGAGCAGTACTTC. It specifies CASSPLATLNNYEQYF.

The genes are TRBV6-5 and TRBJ1-3, with no clear D. The germline gives CDR1 MNHEY, CDR2 SVGAGI. With 6 bases removed from V and 0 bases from J, the gap between germline ends came to 6 bases. There are 13 residues in the CDR3. The DNA of the CDR3 is TGTGCCAGCAGACTAAGCTCTGGAAACACCATATATTTT. The encoded protein is CASRLSSGNTIYF.

J is TRBJ2-7 and V is TRBV3-1 (or the pseudogene TRBV3-2); D may be TRBD2 (5 bases). The V end lost 5 bases, the J end lost 3 bases, and 20 bases lay between the germline ends. CDR1 is LGHDT, CDR2 YNNKEL, per germline (reference sequence). This CDR3 is 16 amino acids long. The DNA of the CDR3 is TGTGCCAGCAGCAGGAGAGCCCTTACGGGATACTACGAGCAGTACTTC. Translated, it gives CASSRRALTGYYEQYF.

The chain uses TRBV7-9 and TRBJ1-2, with TRBD1 matching over 8 bases. The ends lost 5 bases at V and 5 bases at J; junction bases unmatched: 7. The CDR3 consists of 14 residues. Germline V gene sequence: CDR1 SEHNR, CDR2 FQNEAQ (reference sequence). The chain's CDR3 is CASSAGQGSYGYTF. The CDR3 coding sequence is TGTGCCAGCAGCGCTGGACAGGGCTCATATGGCTACACCTTC.

This clone was recorded once. The chain has TRBV19 and TRBJ2-1; D perhaps matches TRBD1 (6 bases). The CDR3 loop spans 14 amino acids. V dropped 5 bases and J dropped 9 bases, with 17 bases sitting between them. CDR1 is LNHDA and CDR2 is SQIVND in the germline V gene (reference sequence). As DNA, the CDR3 is TGTGCCAGTAGTCCTGCAACGGAGACAGGTGAGCAGTTCTTC. This codes for CASSPATETGEQFF.

Here the CDR3 reads CASSPAGGLPEQYF. CDR3 DNA: TGCGCCAGCAGCCCCGCGGGAGGGCTCCCCGAGCAGTACTTC. The rearrangement uses TRBV5-1 and TRBJ2-7; 9 nucleotides match TRBD2. The length of the CDR3 is 14 residues. Germline CDR1 is SGHRS and CDR2 is YFSETQ. V trimming: 4 bases; J trimming: 6 bases; junction bases outside the gene matches: 8.

This clone was counted between two and nine times. The chain recombines TRBV7-2 with TRBJ2-2, with 9 bases identical to TRBD1. Germline values: CDR1 SGHTA, CDR2 FQGNSA. V lost 4 bases, J lost 5 bases, and 2 bases stayed unmatched. The CDR3 is 14 residues long. The CDR3 protein is CASSSQGATGELFF. The CDR3 DNA follows: TGTGCCAGCAGCTCACAGGGGGCAACCGGGGAGCTGTTTTTT.

This chain connects TRBV29-1 to TRBJ2-1; D is perhaps TRBD2 (5 bases). The CDR3 loop spans 12 amino acids. V was shortened by 7 bases and J by 12 bases, with 19 bases between the two germline ends. Per germline, CDR1 SQVTM and CDR2 ANQGSEA. The CDR3 DNA sequence: TGCAGCGCTTCCCCGGGATTACCGGGGCAGTTCTTC. Translation: CSASPGLPGQFF.

This chain connects TRBV6-5 to TRBJ2-7; D perhaps matches TRBD2 (5 bases). Germline V lookup: CDR1 MNHEY, CDR2 SVGAGI. Trimming stripped 9 bases from V and 2 bases from J, with 17 bases between. CDR3 length: 14 amino acids. This CDR3 is CARPPREGPYEQYF. CDR3 DNA sequence: TGTGCCAGACCACCTCGGGAAGGTCCCTACGAGCAGTACTTC.

This rearrangement joins TRBV24-1 to TRBJ1-5; TRBD1 matches at 7 bases. Germline V gene sequence: CDR1 KGHDR, CDR2 SFDVKD. CDR3 size: 13 residues. V was clipped by 9 bases and J by 2 bases; unmatched bases: 3. The CDR3 is CATQGGGNQPQHF. The CDR3 DNA follows: TGTGCCACCCAGGGGGGTGGCAATCAGCCCCAGCATTTT.